This T cell receptor beta chain appears in the sequencing data of a study of T cells in Graves' hyperthyroidism and ophthalmopathy. Study-level results: Ophthalmopathy was separated from stable hyperthyroidism by a 13 V-J model.

This clonotype turned up a few times. The antigen is not known. Over 18 months, lack of ophthalmopathy progression marked Graves' hyperthyroidism as stable. The CDR3 regions of TCR beta were amplified from RNA transcripts. HTBI primers were employed in a first-round RT-PCR of the TCR CDR3. TCRdb re-called the multiplex PCR reads through MiXCR, storing one row per CDR3 protein. The repertoire holds over 500,000 distinct CDR3 sequences, with about 15% as singletons. Germline CDR1 and CDR2: KGHSH and LQKENI. The CDR3 sequence is 17 residues long. V was pared by 1 base and J by 0 bases, with 9 bases of the junction left unmatched.

The V and J genes are TRBV18 and TRBJ2-7; 7 bases match TRBD1. The sample was blood. The source is a woman between 40 and 50 years old with Graves' hyperthyroidism. The CDR3, as DNA: TGTGCCAGCTCACCACGGGTAAAGGGACAGAGCTCCTACGAGCAGTACTTC. Translated, it gives CASSPRVKGQSSYEQYF.